The rows below give T cell receptor beta chains drawn from one sample of a study of early T cells in non-severe SARS-CoV-2 infection. MiXCR, run by TCRdb on the 5' RACE reads, gives a single entry per CDR3 protein. The repertoire holds approximately 70,000 distinct CDR3 sequences, with approximately 10% as singletons. Sequenced material: whole blood, taken at baseline. These TCRs come from an adult who was a healthcare worker with PCR-confirmed SARS-CoV-2 infection or an uninfected control (not recorded which). Both conserved end residues are part of each CDR3. The order of the fields is CDR3 DNA, CDR3 protein, J gene, D gene, CDR3 length, clone size, V gene. D genes are given only for firm matches. Only part of the rows carry a size: once, few, many, or a class if the clone is expanded.

DNA: TGTGCCAGCTCACCAGTCCGGTTGGGGGGCACTGAAGCTTTCTTT; CDR3: CASSPVRLGGTEAFF; J: TRBJ1-1; D: -; length: 15; size: -; V: TRBV18
DNA: TGTGCCAGCTCACCCCCAGGGCCCCCGGAAAGAAAGTTCTTC; CDR3: CASSPPGPPERKFF; J: TRBJ2-1; D: -; length: 14; size: -; V: TRBV18
DNA: TGCGCCAGCAGCTTGGACCAGAGCACAGATACGCAGTATTTT; CDR3: CASSLDQSTDTQYF; J: TRBJ2-3; D: -; length: 14; size: many; V: TRBV5-1
DNA: TGTGCCAGCAGCCAAGACGCCAGATGGGGGCGTAATGGCTACACCTTC; CDR3: CASSQDARWGRNGYTF; J: TRBJ1-2; D: -; length: 16; size: -; V: TRBV3-1
DNA: TGTGCCAGCAGCTTAGGCCCGGGACTAGTAAGGCAGTACTTC; CDR3: CASSLGPGLVRQYF; J: TRBJ2-7; D: TRBD2; length: 14; size: few; V: TRBV7-9
DNA: TGTGCCAGCAGTCTTCGGGGACAGAGTATAGGGAGAAACATTCAGTACTTC; CDR3: CASSLRGQSIGRNIQYF; J: TRBJ2-4; D: TRBD1; length: 17; size: many; V: TRBV7-2
DNA: TGTGCCAGCTCACCTTCGGGGTCGTCGAGCTCCTACAATGAGCAGTTCTTC; CDR3: CASSPSGSSSSYNEQFF; J: TRBJ2-1; D: -; length: 17; size: few; V: TRBV18
DNA: TGTGCCATCAGTGAGTCCGCTCAGGGGTACGAGCAGTACTTC; CDR3: CAISESAQGYEQYF; J: TRBJ2-7; D: -; length: 14; size: many; V: TRBV10-3
DNA: TGCGCCAGCAGCCAAGAGGGGAGCACAGATACGCAGTATTTT; CDR3: CASSQEGSTDTQYF; J: TRBJ2-3; D: -; length: 14; size: -; V: TRBV4-1
DNA: TGTGCCACCAGTGATTTGGGCCCGGGGGGATCCTACAATGAGCAGTTCTTC; CDR3: CATSDLGPGGSYNEQFF; J: TRBJ2-1; D: TRBD2; length: 17; size: many; V: TRBV24-1
DNA: TGTGCCAGCAGCCCATCGGAAGACCGGGCTTACGAGCAGTACTTC; CDR3: CASSPSEDRAYEQYF; J: TRBJ2-7; D: -; length: 15; size: many; V: TRBV6-5
DNA: TGTGCCAGCAGCCGGGGACAGGCGATAGAAGAGACCCAGTACTTC; CDR3: CASSRGQAIEETQYF; J: TRBJ2-5; D: TRBD1; length: 15; size: many; V: TRBV11-2
DNA: TGTGCCAGCAGCGTACTCACCGGGGAGCTGTTTTTT; CDR3: CASSVLTGELFF; J: TRBJ2-2; D: -; length: 12; size: many; V: TRBV11-2
DNA: TGTGCCAGCAGCACCCGACTACAGGAGACATTGGGGACTAATTCACCCCTCCACTTT; CDR3: CASSTRLQETLGTNSPLHF; J: TRBJ1-6; D: -; length: 19; size: few; V: TRBV9
DNA: TGTGCCAGCAGCCCGAACCGTGCAGGGAAAGGGGTAGACATTCAGTACTTC; CDR3: CASSPNRAGKGVDIQYF; J: TRBJ2-4; D: -; length: 17; size: -; V: TRBV11-1
DNA: TGTGCCACCCTACTAGCGGGAGCTCCCCGGCAGTACTTC; CDR3: CATLLAGAPRQYF; J: TRBJ2-7; D: TRBD2; length: 13; size: many; V: TRBV6-2/TRBV6-3
DNA: TGTGCCAGCAGCACGGGAGTAGCGCAGTATTTT; CDR3: CASSTGVAQYF; J: TRBJ2-3; D: -; length: 11; size: -; V: TRBV9
DNA: TGCAGTGCTAGGGCCAGGGGGCTCTCCGGGGAGCTGTTTTTT; CDR3: CSARARGLSGELFF; J: TRBJ2-2; D: TRBD1; length: 14; size: -; V: TRBV20-1
DNA: TGCAGTGCTACATGGGACCGGGGGGACTTC; CDR3: CSATWDRGDF; J: TRBJ2-7; D: TRBD2; length: 10; size: many; V: TRBV20-1
DNA: TGTGCCAGCAGTCGCGGGACCGGACGTGAGCAGTTCTTC; CDR3: CASSRGTGREQFF; J: TRBJ2-1; D: -; length: 13; size: many; V: TRBV27
DNA: TGTGCCAGCAGCCAATCCGGCGGCGCTACCTACGAGCAGTACTTC; CDR3: CASSQSGGATYEQYF; J: TRBJ2-7; D: -; length: 15; size: few; V: TRBV4-2
DNA: TGTGCCAGCAGTTTCGGCAGGGTATTAGAGCAGTACTTC; CDR3: CASSFGRVLEQYF; J: TRBJ2-7; D: -; length: 13; size: few; V: TRBV12-3/TRBV12-4
DNA: TGTGCCAGCAGCCGACAGGGGTACGATCAGCCCCAGCATTTT; CDR3: CASSRQGYDQPQHF; J: TRBJ1-5; D: TRBD1; length: 14; size: many; V: TRBV13
DNA: TGCGCCAGCGGTGAAGCAGGTCAGCCCCAGCATTTT; CDR3: CASGEAGQPQHF; J: TRBJ1-5; D: -; length: 12; size: many; V: TRBV10-2
DNA: TGCAGCGTTCGACATCTCTACGAGCAGTACTTC; CDR3: CSVRHLYEQYF; J: TRBJ2-7; D: -; length: 11; size: few; V: TRBV29-1
DNA: TGCAGCGCATTCAATGTCTTGGAACAAGAGACCCAGTACTTC; CDR3: CSAFNVLEQETQYF; J: TRBJ2-5; D: -; length: 14; size: few; V: TRBV20-1
DNA: TGCAGCGTTGAACTTGGGGTCGACGAGCAGTACTTC; CDR3: CSVELGVDEQYF; J: TRBJ2-7; D: -; length: 12; size: many; V: TRBV29-1
DNA: TGTGCCAGCAGTTACTCGGAAACAAATGAGCAGTTCTTC; CDR3: CASSYSETNEQFF; J: TRBJ2-1; D: -; length: 13; size: few; V: TRBV6-2/TRBV6-3
DNA: TGTGCCAGCTCACCACCTTTCGGAGGAGGCAAAAACATTCAGTACTTC; CDR3: CASSPPFGGGKNIQYF; J: TRBJ2-4; D: -; length: 16; size: -; V: TRBV18
DNA: TGTGCCTATCACCGGGACAGCCTGAGATATGGCTACACCTTC; CDR3: CAYHRDSLRYGYTF; J: TRBJ1-2; D: TRBD1; length: 14; size: -; V: TRBV30
DNA: TGTGCCAGCAGTTTAGACGGGGGACATCAGCCCCAGCATTTT; CDR3: CASSLDGGHQPQHF; J: TRBJ1-5; D: -; length: 14; size: -; V: TRBV12-3/TRBV12-4
DNA: TGTGCCAGCAGTGGGCGGGCGGGAAGCACTGAAGCTTTCTTT; CDR3: CASSGRAGSTEAFF; J: TRBJ1-1; D: -; length: 14; size: few; V: TRBV7-9
DNA: TGTGCCAGCAGCCCCAGGGTTGTTGGCACTGAAGCTTTCTTT; CDR3: CASSPRVVGTEAFF; J: TRBJ1-1; D: -; length: 14; size: few; V: TRBV7-9
DNA: TGTGCCAGCAGCAAAGCGCCAGGTCCATCTTATGAGACCCAGTACTTC; CDR3: CASSKAPGPSYETQYF; J: TRBJ2-5; D: -; length: 16; size: -; V: TRBV21-1
DNA: TGTGCCTGGTTACACCGACCCTATGGCTACACCTTC; CDR3: CAWLHRPYGYTF; J: TRBJ1-2; D: -; length: 12; size: -; V: TRBV30
DNA: TGCGCCAGCAGCCGCGGACGGACAACTAATGAAAAACTGTTTTTT; CDR3: CASSRGRTTNEKLFF; J: TRBJ1-4; D: -; length: 15; size: many; V: TRBV4-3
DNA: TGTGCCAGCAGTTTATACATGAACACTGAAGCTTTCTTT; CDR3: CASSLYMNTEAFF; J: TRBJ1-1; D: -; length: 13; size: -; V: TRBV12-3/TRBV12-4
DNA: TGTGCCAGCAGTCGGGACAGAGCGTCGACTAATGAAAAACTGTTTTTT; CDR3: CASSRDRASTNEKLFF; J: TRBJ1-4; D: TRBD1; length: 16; size: few; V: TRBV2